The clone carrying this T cell receptor beta chain was seen at least ten times. Its cognate antigen is unknown. This sample stems from a study of response to subunit inactivated influenza vaccine. TCRdb re-called the RT-PCR reads through MiXCR, storing one row per CDR3 protein. In the table there are approximately 500,000 distinct CDR3 sequences, 10% to 15% of which are singletons. The junction had 5 bases not matched to a gene; V was cut back by 3 bases and J by 5 bases. Germline V lookup: CDR1 SEHNR, CDR2 FQNEAQ (reference sequence). The CDR3 length is 14 residues. General study findings and limits: It was the authors' suggestion that each seasonal influenza vaccination recruits few new T cells.

The chain carries TRBV7-9 and TRBJ2-7; TRBD2 matches at 9 bases. The clonotype was recovered from a man aged 50-60 years who received an inactivated influenza vaccine. The sequencing used PBMCs from blood, collected 40 to 50 days after vaccination. The CDR3 region is CASSFSGSSDEQYF. The CDR3 DNA is TGTGCCAGCAGCTTTAGCGGGAGTAGCGACGAGCAGTACTTC.